This TCR beta chain was retrieved from a study of blood T cell repertoires in COVID-19 (dated by TCRdb to the early 2020s). As for the study more broadly: Samples covering the acute and convalescent phases of COVID-19 were provided by collaborators in the United States, Italy and Spain. The prospective study material was composed of cDNA or gDNA derived from T cells, B-cell-depleted T cells, or PBMCs. Subjects who had been exposed to COVID-19, were actively infected with it, or had recovered from it provided the deeply sampled blood TCRbeta repertoires that made up the dataset. The repertoires were made available in a free public database intended to serve as a resource for research on the immune response to SARS-CoV-2. The samples were drawn from the first 160 participants of the ongoing ImmuneRACE study and from under 1,500 subjects provided by 6 global collaborators. Nearly every sample came with metadata listing a de-identified subject ID, COVID-19 status, age in years and sex. Where available, HLA class I and class II types were taken from metadata supplied by the sample provider and were not determined by assay-based typing.

Notes on this clone: The antigen it recognizes is unknown. Base quality data are lacking; no much larger clone is found one base away.

Collaborating institutions collected whole blood in K2EDTA tubes following their own protocols. For TCRbeta analysis, collaborators shipped samples in one of three forms: frozen whole blood, isolated PBMCs, or DNA extracted from either of those sample types. Its CDR3 holds 13 amino acids, cysteine through phenylalanine. Of the read, only the CDR3 DNA is kept; its 39 bases are in frame from base 1. Ends trimmed: V by 0 bases, J by 7 bases; bases unmatched to a gene: 5. The germline V gene (reference sequence) yields GTSNPN for CDR1 and SVGIG for CDR2. On the study overall, not on this receptor specifically: Clinical and demographic metadata were provided uncurated, with the amount varying by source and participant.

TCRbeta CDR3 regions were amplified from genomic DNA using the immunoSEQ Assay, a bias-controlled multiplex PCR. In the original analysis: Within the assay, amplification of reference gene primers was used to estimate how many nucleated cells each sample contained. To quantify the absolute abundance of each unique TCRbeta CDR3 rearrangement, sequence reads were collapsed and filtered. Productive Simpson clonality was computed per sample as the square root of Simpson's diversity index over productive rearrangements. TCRdb obtained this table from immuneACCESS and retained in-frame rearrangements with V and J assigned. These tables miss some clones; where compared with another copy, unresolved V genes account for less than half of the shortfall, and the remainder is unexplained. D and trimming were read from the DNA, whereas the V and J calls and clone size are those reported in that table. This sample holds about 250,000 clones; around 83% were observed only once. The ten top clones hold about 9% of the sample.

The chain is assembled from TRBV30 and TRBJ1-2; 7 of the junction bases match TRBD1. The clonotype originates from a man aged 35 to 55 with active or convalescent COVID-19. Sequencing was performed on peripheral blood. The nucleotides read TGTGCCTGGAGTGTCACCAGGGGGTTTGGCTACACCTTC. It encodes CAWSVTRGFGYTF.